This T cell receptor (beta chain) was captured in a study of siplizumab effects on memory and regulatory T cells. Findings and limits, study-wide: Siplizumab produced a significant reduction in alloreactive sequences that were traceable to unstimulated CD4+ memory cells. The authors did not confirm suppressive function in proliferating Tregs from siplizumab cultures. A mean of approximately 70% of mappable alloreactive CD4+ clones were Treg-derived with siplizumab, compared with about 30% in controls. Researchers could not give a naive or memory phenotype to roughly 80-96% of proliferating CD4+ or CD8+ clones.

Measured with immunoSEQ multiplex PCR; TCRdb has only the in-frame clones, and not every one. The profile shows 70,000 to 90,000 clones, about nine tenths of them singletons. With regard to this clone: What it recognizes is unknown.

The CDR3 is 15 residues long. Germline CDR1 SGHTS, CDR2 YDEGEE. Trimming stripped 4 bases from V and 10 bases from J, with 21 bases between. The clonotype comes from a human donor in good health. The specimen was CD4+ T cells sorted from blood. This chain joins TRBV5-8 and TRBJ2-1, with D perhaps matching TRBD2 (6 bases). The CDR3 sequence is CASSTLTRTRPEQFF. CDR3 nucleotide sequence: TGTGCCAGCAGCACCCTGACTAGAACGAGGCCCGAGCAGTTCTTC.